This section outlines one TCR beta chain sequence together with its context. Antigen unknown. The germline gives CDR1 DFQATT, CDR2 SNEGSKA (reference sequence). The CDR3 has 15 amino acids. V gave up 1 base and J gave up 1 base; unmatched junction bases: 5. This entry is derived from a study of vaccination and CD4 T cells after COVID-19. The overall study: The post-COVID sampling time was a median about 98 days after diagnosis, ranging from 35 to 161. Overlapping spike peptides of SARS-CoV-2, HCoV-NL63, HCoV-OC43 and HCoV-229E were used, and cells were stimulated with them.

General study results and limits: The great majority, 304 of 307 vaccine-specific clones, proved spike mono-reactive in convalescent patients.

Specified treatment: approximately nine-day PBMC culture with coronavirus spike peptide pools or control peptides (ViraFEST assay). Culture proceeded for about 10 days, and CD4+ T cells were then isolated by negative selection. The Oncomine TCR Beta short-read assay was applied to DNA of cultured CD4+ T cells. TCRdb reprocessed the PCR reads via MiXCR and lists one record per CDR3 protein. The data show some 21,000 distinct CDR3 sequences, 60% seen once. The clonotype was recovered from a human donor who received a COVID-19 vaccine. Sequences were derived from CD4+ T cells from blood, cultured in vitro, sampled after SARS-CoV-2 vaccination. V and J are TRBV20-1 and TRBJ2-3; 7 nucleotides line up with TRBD2. In DNA form, the CDR3 reads TGCAGTGCTAGAGTTAGCGGGCCCCGCACAGATACGCAGTATTTT. Its translation: CSARVSGPRTDTQYF.